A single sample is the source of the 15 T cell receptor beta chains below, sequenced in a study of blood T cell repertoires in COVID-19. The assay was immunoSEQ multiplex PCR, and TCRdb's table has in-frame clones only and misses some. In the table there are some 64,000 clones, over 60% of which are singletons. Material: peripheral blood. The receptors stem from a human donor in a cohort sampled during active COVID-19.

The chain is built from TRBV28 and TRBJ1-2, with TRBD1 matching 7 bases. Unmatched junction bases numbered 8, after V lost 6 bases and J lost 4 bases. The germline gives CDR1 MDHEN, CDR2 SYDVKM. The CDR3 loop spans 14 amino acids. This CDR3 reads CASRRPGQSYGYTF. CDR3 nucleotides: TGTGCCAGCAGACGACCGGGACAGAGCTATGGCTACACCTTC.

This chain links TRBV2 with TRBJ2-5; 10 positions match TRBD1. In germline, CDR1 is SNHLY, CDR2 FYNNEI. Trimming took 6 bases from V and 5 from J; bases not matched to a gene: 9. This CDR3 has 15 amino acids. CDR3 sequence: CASSPTGGSRETQYF. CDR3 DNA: TGTGCCAGCAGCCCGACAGGGGGCTCCAGGGAGACCCAGTACTTC.

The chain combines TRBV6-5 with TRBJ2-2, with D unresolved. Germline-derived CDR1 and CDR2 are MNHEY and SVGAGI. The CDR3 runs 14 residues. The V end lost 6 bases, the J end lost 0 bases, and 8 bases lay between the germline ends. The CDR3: CASSKDSNTGELFF. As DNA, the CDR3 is TGTGCCAGCAGCAAAGACTCGAACACCGGGGAGCTGTTTTTT.

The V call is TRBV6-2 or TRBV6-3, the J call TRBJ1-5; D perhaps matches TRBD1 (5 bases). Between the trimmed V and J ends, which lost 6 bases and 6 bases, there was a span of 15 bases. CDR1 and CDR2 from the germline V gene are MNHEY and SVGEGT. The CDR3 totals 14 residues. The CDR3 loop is CASSPPGGAQPQHF. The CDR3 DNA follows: TGTGCCAGCAGCCCCCCCGGTGGGGCTCAGCCCCAGCATTTT.

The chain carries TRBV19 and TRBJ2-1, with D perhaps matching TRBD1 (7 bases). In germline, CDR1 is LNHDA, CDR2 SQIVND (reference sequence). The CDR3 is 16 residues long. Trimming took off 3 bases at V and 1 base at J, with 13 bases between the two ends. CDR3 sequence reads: CASSMEGARSYNEQFF. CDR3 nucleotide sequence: TGTGCCAGTAGTATGGAGGGGGCGAGATCCTACAATGAGCAGTTCTTC.

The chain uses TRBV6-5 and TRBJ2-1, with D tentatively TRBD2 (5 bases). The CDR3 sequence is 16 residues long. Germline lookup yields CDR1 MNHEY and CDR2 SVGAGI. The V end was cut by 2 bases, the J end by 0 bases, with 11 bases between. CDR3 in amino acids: CASSYDSGSSYNEQFF. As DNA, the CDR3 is TGTGCCAGCAGTTACGACTCGGGGAGCTCCTACAATGAGCAGTTCTTC.

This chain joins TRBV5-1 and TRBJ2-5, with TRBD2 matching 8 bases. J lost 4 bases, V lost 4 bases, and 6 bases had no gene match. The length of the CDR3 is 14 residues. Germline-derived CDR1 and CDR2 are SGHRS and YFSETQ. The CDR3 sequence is CASSGGLALETQYF. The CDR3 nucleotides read TGCGCCAGCAGCGGAGGACTAGCTTTAGAGACCCAGTACTTC.

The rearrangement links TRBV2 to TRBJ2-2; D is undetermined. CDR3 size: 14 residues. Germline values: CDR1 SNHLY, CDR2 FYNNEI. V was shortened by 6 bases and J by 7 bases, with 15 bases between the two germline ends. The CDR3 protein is CASRWARSGGELFF. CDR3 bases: TGTGCCAGCAGGTGGGCTCGGTCCGGCGGGGAGCTGTTTTTT.

CDR3 DNA sequence: TGTGCCAGCTCCCTCAAGCAGGGACTAGACACCGGGGAGCTGTTTTTT. Its translation: CASSLKQGLDTGELFF. The rearrangement links TRBV18 to TRBJ2-2, with 8 bases that match TRBD2. The CDR3 loop spans 16 amino acids. CDR1 is KGHSH and CDR2 is LQKENI in the germline V gene. V was clipped by 6 bases and J by 3 bases; unmatched bases: 9.

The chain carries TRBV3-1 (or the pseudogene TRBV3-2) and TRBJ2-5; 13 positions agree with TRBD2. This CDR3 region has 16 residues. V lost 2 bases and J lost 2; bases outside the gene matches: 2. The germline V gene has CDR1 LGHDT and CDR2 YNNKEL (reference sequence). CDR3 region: CASSQLTSGGQETQYF. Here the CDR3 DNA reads TGTGCCAGCAGCCAACTGACTAGCGGGGGGCAAGAGACCCAGTACTTC.

The CDR3: CASSLRPRGEKLFF. In DNA, the CDR3 is TGTGCCAGCAGTTTAAGGCCCAGGGGGGAAAAACTGTTTTTT. The chain recombines TRBV27 with TRBJ1-4; 7 bases map to TRBD1. V shed 2 bases, J shed 8 bases, and the junction held 5 bases outside the gene matches. The germline V gene has CDR1 MNHEY and CDR2 SMNVEV (reference sequence). This CDR3 region has 14 residues.

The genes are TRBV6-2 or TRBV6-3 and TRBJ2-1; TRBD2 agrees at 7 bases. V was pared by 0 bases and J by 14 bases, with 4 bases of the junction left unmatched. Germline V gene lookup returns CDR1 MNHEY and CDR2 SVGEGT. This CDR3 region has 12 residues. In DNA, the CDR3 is TGTGCCAGCAGTTACTCGCAGGGAGGGGAGTTCTTC. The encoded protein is CASSYSQGGEFF.

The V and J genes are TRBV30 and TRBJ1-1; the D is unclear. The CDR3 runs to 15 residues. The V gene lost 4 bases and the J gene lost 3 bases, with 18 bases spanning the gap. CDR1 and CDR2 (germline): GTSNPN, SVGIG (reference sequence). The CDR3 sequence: CAWTAPRVVDTEAFF. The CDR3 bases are TGTGCCTGGACCGCCCCCCGGGTGGTCGACACTGAAGCTTTCTTT. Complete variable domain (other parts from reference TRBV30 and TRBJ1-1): SQTIHQWPATLVQPVGSPLSLECTVEGTSNPNLYWYRQAAGRGLQLLFYSVGIGQISSEVPQNLSASRPQDRQFILSSKKLLLSDSGFYLCAWTAPRVVDTEAFFGQGTRLTVV.

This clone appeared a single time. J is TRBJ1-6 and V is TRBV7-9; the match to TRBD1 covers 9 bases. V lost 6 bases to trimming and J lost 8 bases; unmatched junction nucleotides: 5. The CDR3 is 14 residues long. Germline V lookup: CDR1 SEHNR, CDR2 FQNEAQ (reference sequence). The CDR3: CASRRDREDSPLHF. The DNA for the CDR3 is TGTGCCAGCAGAAGGGACAGGGAGGATTCACCCCTCCACTTT.

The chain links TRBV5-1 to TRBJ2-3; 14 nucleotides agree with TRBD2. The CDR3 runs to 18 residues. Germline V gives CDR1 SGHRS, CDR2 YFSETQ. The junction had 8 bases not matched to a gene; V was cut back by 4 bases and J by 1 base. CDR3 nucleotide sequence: TGCGCCAGCAGCCTCTTTGGGGGACTAGCGGGGGGCACAGATACGCAGTATTTT. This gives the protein CASSLFGGLAGGTDTQYF.